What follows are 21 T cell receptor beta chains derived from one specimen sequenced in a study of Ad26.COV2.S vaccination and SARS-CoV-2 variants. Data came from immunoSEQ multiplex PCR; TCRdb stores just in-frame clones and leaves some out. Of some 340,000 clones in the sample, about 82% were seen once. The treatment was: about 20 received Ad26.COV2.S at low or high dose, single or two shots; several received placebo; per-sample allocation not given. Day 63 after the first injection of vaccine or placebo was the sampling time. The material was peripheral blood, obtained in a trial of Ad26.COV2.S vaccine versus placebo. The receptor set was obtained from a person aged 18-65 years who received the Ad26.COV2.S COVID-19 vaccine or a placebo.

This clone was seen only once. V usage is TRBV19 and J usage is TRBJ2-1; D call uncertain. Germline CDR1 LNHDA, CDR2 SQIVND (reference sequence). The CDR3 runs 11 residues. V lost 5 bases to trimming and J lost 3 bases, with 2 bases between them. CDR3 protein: CASSDYNEQFF. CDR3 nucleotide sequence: TGTGCCAGTAGTGACTACAATGAGCAGTTCTTC.

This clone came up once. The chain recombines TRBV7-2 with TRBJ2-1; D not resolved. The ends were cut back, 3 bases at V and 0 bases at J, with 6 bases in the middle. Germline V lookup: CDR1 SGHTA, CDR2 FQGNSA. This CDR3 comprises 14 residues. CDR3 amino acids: CASSFSDSYNEQFF. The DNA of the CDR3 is TGTGCCAGCAGCTTCAGTGACTCCTACAATGAGCAGTTCTTC.

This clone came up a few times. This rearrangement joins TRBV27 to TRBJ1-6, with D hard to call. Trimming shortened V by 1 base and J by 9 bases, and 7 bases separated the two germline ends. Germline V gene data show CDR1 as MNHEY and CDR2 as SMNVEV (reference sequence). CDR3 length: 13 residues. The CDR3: CASSLLEGSPLHF. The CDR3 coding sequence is TGTGCCAGCAGTTTATTAGAAGGTTCACCCCTCCACTTT.

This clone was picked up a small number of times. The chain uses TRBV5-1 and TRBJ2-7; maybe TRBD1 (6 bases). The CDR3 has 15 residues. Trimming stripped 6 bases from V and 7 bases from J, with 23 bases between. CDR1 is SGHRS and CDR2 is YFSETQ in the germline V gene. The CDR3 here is CASNGHPGDIWEQYF. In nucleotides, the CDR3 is TGCGCCAGCAACGGGCATCCCGGGGACATATGGGAGCAGTACTTC.

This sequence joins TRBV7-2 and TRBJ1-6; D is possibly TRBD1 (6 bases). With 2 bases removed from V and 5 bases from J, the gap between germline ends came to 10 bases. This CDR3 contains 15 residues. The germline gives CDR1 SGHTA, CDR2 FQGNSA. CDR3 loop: CASSLFGGNNSPLHF. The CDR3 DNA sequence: TGTGCCAGCAGCTTATTCGGGGGCAATAATTCACCCCTCCACTTT. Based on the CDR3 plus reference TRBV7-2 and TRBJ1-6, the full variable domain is GAGVSQSPSNKVTEKGKDVELRCDPISGHTALYWYRQSLGQGLEFLIYFQGNSAPDKSGLPSDRFSAERTGGSVSTLTIQRTQQEDSAVYLCASSLFGGNNSPLHFGNGTRLTVT.

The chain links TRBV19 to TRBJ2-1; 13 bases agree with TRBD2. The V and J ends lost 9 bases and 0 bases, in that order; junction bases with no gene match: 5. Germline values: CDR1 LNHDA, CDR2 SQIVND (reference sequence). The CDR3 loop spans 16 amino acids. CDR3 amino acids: CASGTSGVSSYNEQFF. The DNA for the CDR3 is TGTGCCAGCGGGACTAGCGGGGTAAGCTCCTACAATGAGCAGTTCTTC.

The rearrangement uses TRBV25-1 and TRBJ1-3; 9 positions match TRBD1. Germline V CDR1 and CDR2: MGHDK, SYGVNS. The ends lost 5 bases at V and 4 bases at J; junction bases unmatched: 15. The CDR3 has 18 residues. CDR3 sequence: CASSSPYRGRLSGNTIYF. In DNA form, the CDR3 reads TGTGCCAGCAGTTCGCCATACAGGGGGCGCCTTTCGGGAAACACCATATATTTT.

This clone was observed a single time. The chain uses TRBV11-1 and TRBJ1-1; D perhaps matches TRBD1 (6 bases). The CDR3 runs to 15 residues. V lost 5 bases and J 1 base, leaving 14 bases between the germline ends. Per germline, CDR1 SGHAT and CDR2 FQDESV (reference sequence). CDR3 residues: CASSAHRDANTEAFF. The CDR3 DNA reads TGTGCCAGCAGCGCCCACAGGGACGCGAACACTGAAGCTTTCTTT.

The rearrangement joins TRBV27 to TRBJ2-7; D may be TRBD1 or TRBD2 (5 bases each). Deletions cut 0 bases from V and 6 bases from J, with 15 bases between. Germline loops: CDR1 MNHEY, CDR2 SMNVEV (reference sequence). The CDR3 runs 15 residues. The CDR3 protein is CASSLSTGARGEQYF. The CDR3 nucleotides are TGTGCCAGCAGTTTATCGACCGGGGCGAGAGGCGAGCAGTACTTC.

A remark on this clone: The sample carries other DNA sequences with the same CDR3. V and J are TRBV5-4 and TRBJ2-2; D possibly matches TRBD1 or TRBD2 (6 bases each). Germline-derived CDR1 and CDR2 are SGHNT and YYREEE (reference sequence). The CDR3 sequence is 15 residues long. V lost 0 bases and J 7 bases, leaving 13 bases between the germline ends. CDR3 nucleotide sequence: TGTGCCAGCAGCTTGGGAGGGGGGCGGGTCGGGGAGCTGTTTTTT. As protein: CASSLGGGRVGELFF.

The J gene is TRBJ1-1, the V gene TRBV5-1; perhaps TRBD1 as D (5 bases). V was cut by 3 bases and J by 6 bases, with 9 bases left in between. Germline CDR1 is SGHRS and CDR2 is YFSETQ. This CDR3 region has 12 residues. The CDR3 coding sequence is TGCGCCAGCAGCTCATCGACAGCTGAAGCTTTCTTT. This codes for CASSSSTAEAFF.

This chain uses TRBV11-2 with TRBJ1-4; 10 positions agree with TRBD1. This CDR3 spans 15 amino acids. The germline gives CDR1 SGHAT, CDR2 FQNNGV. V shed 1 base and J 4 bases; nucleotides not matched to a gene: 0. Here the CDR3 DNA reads TGTGCCAGCAGCTTAGGGGACAGGGGTAATGAAAAACTGTTTTTT. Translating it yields CASSLGDRGNEKLFF.

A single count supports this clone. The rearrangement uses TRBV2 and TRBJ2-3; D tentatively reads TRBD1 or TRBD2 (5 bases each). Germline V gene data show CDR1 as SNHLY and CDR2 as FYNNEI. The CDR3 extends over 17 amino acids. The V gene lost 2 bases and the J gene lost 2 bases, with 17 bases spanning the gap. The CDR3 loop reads CASSERGTPTSTDTQYF. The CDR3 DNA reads TGTGCCAGCAGTGAAAGAGGGACCCCCACCTCCACAGATACGCAGTATTTT.

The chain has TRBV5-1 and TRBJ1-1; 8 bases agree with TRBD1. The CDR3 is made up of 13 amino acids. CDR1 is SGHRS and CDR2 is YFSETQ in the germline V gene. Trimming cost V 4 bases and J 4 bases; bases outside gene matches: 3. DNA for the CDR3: TGCGCCAGCAGCGACAGGGGCCTCACTGAAGCTTTCTTT. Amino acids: CASSDRGLTEAFF. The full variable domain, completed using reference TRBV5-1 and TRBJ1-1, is KAGVTQTPRYLIKTRGQQVTLSCSPISGHRSVSWYQQTPGQGLQFLFEYFSETQRNKGNFPGRFSGRQFSNSRSEMNVSTLELGDSALYLCASSDRGLTEAFFGQGTRLTVV.

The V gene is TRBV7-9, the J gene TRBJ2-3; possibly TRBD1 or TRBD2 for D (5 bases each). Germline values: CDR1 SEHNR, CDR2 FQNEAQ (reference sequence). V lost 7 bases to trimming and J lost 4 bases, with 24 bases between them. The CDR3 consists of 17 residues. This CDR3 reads CASTTWKMLGAPDTQYF. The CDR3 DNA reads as TGTGCCAGCACCACCTGGAAGATGCTCGGGGCCCCAGATACGCAGTATTTT.

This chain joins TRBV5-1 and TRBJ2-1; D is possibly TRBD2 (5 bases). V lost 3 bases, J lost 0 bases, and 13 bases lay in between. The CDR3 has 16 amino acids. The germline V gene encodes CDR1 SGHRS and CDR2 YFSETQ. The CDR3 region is CASSSGADSSYNEQFF. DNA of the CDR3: TGCGCCAGCAGCTCCGGAGCGGATAGCTCCTACAATGAGCAGTTCTTC.

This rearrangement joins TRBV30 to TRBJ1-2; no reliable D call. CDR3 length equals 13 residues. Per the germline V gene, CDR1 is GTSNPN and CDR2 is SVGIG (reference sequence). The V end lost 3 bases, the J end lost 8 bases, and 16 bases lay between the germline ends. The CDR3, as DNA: TGTGCCTGGAGCAAAGGCCCTAGAGAAGGCTACACCTTC. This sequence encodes CAWSKGPREGYTF.

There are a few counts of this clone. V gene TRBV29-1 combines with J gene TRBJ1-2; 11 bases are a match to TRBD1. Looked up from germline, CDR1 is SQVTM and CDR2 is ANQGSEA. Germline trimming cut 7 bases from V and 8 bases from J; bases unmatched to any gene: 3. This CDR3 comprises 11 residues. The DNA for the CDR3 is TGCAGCGCGGGACAGGGGGGAGGCTACACCTTC. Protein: CSAGQGGGYTF.

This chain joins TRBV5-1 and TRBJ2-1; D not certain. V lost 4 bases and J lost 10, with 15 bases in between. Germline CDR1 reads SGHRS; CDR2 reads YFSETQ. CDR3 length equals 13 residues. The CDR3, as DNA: TGCGCCAGCAGCAGTCGAGGACCCCGGGAGCAGTTCTTC. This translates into CASSSRGPREQFF.

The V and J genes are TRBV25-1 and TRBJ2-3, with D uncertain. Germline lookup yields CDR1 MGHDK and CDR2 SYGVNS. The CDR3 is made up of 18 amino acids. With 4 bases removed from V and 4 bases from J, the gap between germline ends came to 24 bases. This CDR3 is CASSAVGPSLSRADTQYF. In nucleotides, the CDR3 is TGTGCCAGCAGTGCAGTAGGACCCTCCCTCTCGCGCGCAGATACGCAGTATTTT.

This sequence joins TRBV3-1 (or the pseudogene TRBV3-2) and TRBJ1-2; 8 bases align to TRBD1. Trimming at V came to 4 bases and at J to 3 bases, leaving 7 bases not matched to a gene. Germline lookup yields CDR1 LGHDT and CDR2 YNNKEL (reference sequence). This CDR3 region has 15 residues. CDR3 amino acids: CASSLGQGFDYGYTF. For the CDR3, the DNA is TGTGCCAGCAGCCTTGGACAGGGTTTTGACTATGGCTACACCTTC.